This T cell receptor (beta chain) was captured by sequencing in a study of CD4 T cell repertoires in COVID-19. This clone was counted once. CDR3 length equals 15 residues. V lost 5 bases and J 2 bases, leaving 16 bases between the germline ends. The germline V gene encodes CDR1 SGHDT and CDR2 YYEEEE. Sequencing was done directly on freshly isolated, uncultured memory T cells. Profiling relied on immunoSEQ multiplex PCR, and the TCRdb table lists in-frame clones only, not all of them. The table includes about 25,000 clones, 93% detected once. The sequence was obtained from a human donor who had COVID-19. Here the sequenced sample was circulating follicular helper CD4+ T cells (cTfh) from blood, taken before the COVID-19 pandemic. The chain recombines TRBV5-6 with TRBJ1-1; D is perhaps TRBD1 (6 bases). CDR3 sequence reads: CASRTRGQRNTEAFF. DNA of the CDR3: TGTGCCAGCAGAACGAGAGGACAGAGAAACACTGAAGCTTTCTTT.